This T cell receptor (beta chain) was profiled in a study of shared clonotypes between healthy human individuals. Whole-study context: The study used three CD4 naive, three CD4 memory, two CD8 naive and one CD8 memory plate per donor.

Study results and limitations: Large sequencing depth failed to make sorted-subset sequencing complete, rarefaction showed.

Naivety among CD8 cells was defined by CD45RO negativity and positive CCR7 selection, thereby excluding terminally differentiated effector memory CD45RA+ cells. Only in-frame clones appear in the TCRdb table, and some are missing; sequencing was by immunoSEQ multiplex PCR. The sample yields around 2,000,000 clones, about 95% seen once. With regard to this clone: What it recognizes is unknown.

The source is a man between 18 and 29 years old in good health. Sequencing was carried out using naive CD8+ T cells sorted from blood.

The CDR3 region is CASTATNTEAFF. The DNA for the CDR3 is TGTGCCAGCACTGCAACTAACACTGAAGCTTTCTTT. This chain uses TRBV7-9 with TRBJ1-1; D is undetermined. Germline V gene lookup returns CDR1 SEHNR and CDR2 FQNEAQ (reference sequence). The CDR3 covers 12 residues. The ends were cut back, 7 bases at V and 2 bases at J, with 8 bases in the middle.